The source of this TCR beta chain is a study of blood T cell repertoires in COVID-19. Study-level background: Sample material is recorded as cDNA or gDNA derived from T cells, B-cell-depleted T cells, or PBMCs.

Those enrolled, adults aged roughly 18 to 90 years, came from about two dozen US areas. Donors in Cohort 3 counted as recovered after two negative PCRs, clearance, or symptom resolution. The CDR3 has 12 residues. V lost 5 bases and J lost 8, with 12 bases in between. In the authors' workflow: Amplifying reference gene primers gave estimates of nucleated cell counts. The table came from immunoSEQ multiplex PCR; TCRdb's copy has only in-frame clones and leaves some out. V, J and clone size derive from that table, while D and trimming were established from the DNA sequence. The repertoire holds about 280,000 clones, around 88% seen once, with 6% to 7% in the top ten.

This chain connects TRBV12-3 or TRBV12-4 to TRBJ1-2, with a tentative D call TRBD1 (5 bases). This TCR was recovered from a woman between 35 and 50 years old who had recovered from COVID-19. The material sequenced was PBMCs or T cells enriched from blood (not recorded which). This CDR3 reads CASSPRDTGYTF. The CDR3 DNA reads TGTGCCAGCAGTCCCAGGGATACGGGCTACACCTTC.